This T cell receptor beta chain is drawn from a study of cytomegalovirus exposure and HLA in healthy donors. V lost 4 bases to trimming and J lost 2 bases; unmatched junction nucleotides: 4. Germline-derived CDR1 and CDR2 are MGHDK and SYGVNS. This CDR3 contains 16 residues. Researchers ran the PCR with 60 Vbeta and 13 Jbeta primers. Assay used: immunoSEQ multiplex PCR; TCRdb lists only in-frame clones, some missing. The sample lists about 67,000 clones, 85% to 90% occurring once. V is TRBV25-1 and J is TRBJ2-1, with 11 bases identical to TRBD2. The sample comprised PBMCs. This receptor was identified in a woman in her twenties or thirties in good health and CMV-seropositive. The CDR3 nucleotides read TGTGCCAGCAGTGGGCTAGCGGGAGGCCCCTACAATGAGCAGTTCTTC. Protein: CASSGLAGGPYNEQFF.